This is a list of T cell receptor beta chains from one sample in a study of immune evolution from preneoplasia to lung adenocarcinoma. Only in-frame clones appear in the TCRdb table, and some are missing; sequencing was by immunoSEQ multiplex PCR. The repertoire holds some 8,200 clones, with 78% as singletons. Sequencing was carried out using FFPE minimally invasive lung adenocarcinoma tissue. The receptors derive from a donor older than 65 with lung adenocarcinoma. Both conserved end residues are part of each CDR3. The order of the fields is D gene, J gene, V gene, clone size, CDR3 DNA, CDR3 protein. The D gene is left open where the match is weak. The size entry is marked missing in some rows and otherwise reads once, few, many or a size class.

D: -; J: TRBJ2-7; V: TRBV7-8; size: -; DNA: TGTGCCAGCAGCCACCCCCAGCAGGGCCACGAGCAGTACTTC; CDR3: CASSHPQQGHEQYF
D: -; J: TRBJ2-7; V: TRBV30; size: -; DNA: TGTGCCTGGAGTAGCAGGGGCGAGCAGTACTTC; CDR3: CAWSSRGEQYF
D: TRBD2; J: TRBJ2-7; V: TRBV27; size: few; DNA: TGTGCCAGCAGGATGAAGACTAGCGACTCCTACGAGCAGTACTTC; CDR3: CASRMKTSDSYEQYF
D: -; J: TRBJ1-2; V: TRBV19; size: -; DNA: TGTGCCAGTAGTCCCCAAGACAGAAGCTACACCTTC; CDR3: CASSPQDRSYTF
D: TRBD1; J: TRBJ1-1; V: TRBV6-5; size: few; DNA: TGTGCCAGCAGTTACCGCGGACAGGGGTCGACTGAAGCTTTCTTT; CDR3: CASSYRGQGSTEAFF
D: -; J: TRBJ1-5; V: TRBV19; size: -; DNA: TGTGCCAGTAGTAGAGGAGGGGGGCCCCAGCATTTT; CDR3: CASSRGGGPQHF
D: -; J: TRBJ1-1; V: TRBV6-5; size: -; DNA: TGTGCCAGCAGTTACACGGCTTTGGGCACTGAAGCTTTCTTT; CDR3: CASSYTALGTEAFF
D: -; J: TRBJ2-4; V: TRBV19; size: -; DNA: TGTGCCAGTAGTATAGACTGGGAAAAAAACATTCAGTACTTC; CDR3: CASSIDWEKNIQYF
D: -; J: TRBJ2-1; V: TRBV7-9; size: -; DNA: TGTGCCAGCAGCTTAGCGAATGAGCAGTTCTTC; CDR3: CASSLANEQFF
D: TRBD2; J: TRBJ2-3; V: TRBV11-2; size: -; DNA: TGTGCCAGCAGCTTTATAGCGGGAATCACAGATACGCAGTATTTT; CDR3: CASSFIAGITDTQYF
D: -; J: TRBJ2-7; V: TRBV7-8; size: -; DNA: TGTGCCAGCAGACATTCGTCGGGACACGAGCAGTACTTC; CDR3: CASRHSSGHEQYF
D: -; J: TRBJ1-6; V: TRBV18; size: -; DNA: TGTGCCAGCTCACCAAGGGCATCGGATAATTCACCCCTCCACTTT; CDR3: CASSPRASDNSPLHF
D: TRBD2; J: TRBJ2-5; V: TRBV6-5; size: -; DNA: TGTGCCAGCAGTTATCAGCTAGCGGGATTTGAGACCCAGTACTTC; CDR3: CASSYQLAGFETQYF
D: TRBD2; J: TRBJ2-1; V: TRBV19; size: large; DNA: TGTGCCAGTAGTAGTCTAGCGGGAGGAGGTGAGCAGTTCTTC; CDR3: CASSSLAGGGEQFF
D: -; J: TRBJ2-2; V: TRBV11-3; size: -; DNA: TGTGCCAGCAGCTTCGCCGGGACACTGAACACCGGGGAGCTGTTTTTT; CDR3: CASSFAGTLNTGELFF
D: -; J: TRBJ1-5; V: TRBV6-1; size: few; DNA: TGTGCCAGCAGTATGGAGTATAGCAATCAGCCCCAGCATTTT; CDR3: CASSMEYSNQPQHF